These 28 T cell receptor beta chains share one sample of origin, sequenced in a study of blood T cell repertoires in COVID-19 (dated by TCRdb to 2018 to 2020). The receptor library was made with the immunoSEQ multiplex PCR assay. In its TCRdb copy, this immuneACCESS table keeps in-frame sequences only and misses some clones. Where compared with another copy, unresolved V genes explain less than half of these, and the others have no known cause. This sample gives roughly 350,000 clones in total; about 85% of them show up just once. The top ten constitute 3.6% of the sample. Sequencing was carried out using peripheral blood. These receptors came from a woman aged 18-29 years with acute or convalescent COVID-19.

V and J are TRBV30 and TRBJ1-1; D is ambiguous. The V gene lost 1 base and the J gene lost 4 bases, with 10 bases spanning the gap. Germline lookup yields CDR1 GTSNPN and CDR2 SVGIG (reference sequence). CDR3 length: 13 amino acids. CDR3 residues: CAWSDLSGTEAFF. For the CDR3, the DNA is TGTGCCTGGAGTGATCTTTCGGGCACTGAAGCTTTCTTT.

The rearrangement uses TRBV28 and TRBJ1-2; TRBD1 aligns across 8 bases. Germline-derived CDR1 and CDR2 are MDHEN and SYDVKM. J gave up 7 bases and V 4 bases, and 8 bases lay outside the gene matches. The CDR3 is 14 amino acids. CDR3 residues: CASSYRQGRGGYTF. As DNA, the CDR3 is TGTGCCAGCAGTTACAGACAGGGGCGAGGTGGCTACACCTTC.

This clone was seen more than once but under ten times. This chain uses TRBV7-2 with TRBJ2-7; D might be TRBD1 (5 bases). Trimming took off 5 bases at V and 5 bases at J, with 16 bases between the two ends. In germline, CDR1 is SGHTA, CDR2 FQGNSA. The CDR3 has 14 amino acids. CDR3 loop: CASSVSGQGDEQYF. The CDR3 nucleotides are TGTGCCAGCAGCGTGTCCGGACAAGGGGACGAGCAGTACTTC.

The chain uses TRBV28 and TRBJ2-3; TRBD2 agrees at 7 bases. Unmatched junction bases numbered 6, after V lost 4 bases and J lost 2 bases. Germline V gene lookup returns CDR1 MDHEN and CDR2 SYDVKM. CDR3 size: 15 residues. CDR3: CASSSPGGNTDTQYF. The CDR3 DNA sequence: TGTGCCAGCAGTTCTCCGGGGGGTAACACAGATACGCAGTATTTT.

CDR3: CAWSGGLAVDEQYF. Written as DNA, the CDR3 is TGTGCCTGGAGTGGGGGACTAGCAGTCGACGAGCAGTACTTC. V usage is TRBV30 and J usage is TRBJ2-7, with 9 bases fitting TRBD2. Per germline, CDR1 GTSNPN and CDR2 SVGIG (reference sequence). The CDR3 is 14 residues long. After removal of 1 base from V and 5 bases from J, the junction contained 6 bases not matched to a gene.

The chain couples TRBV19 to TRBJ1-1, with unresolved D. Germline-derived CDR1 and CDR2 are LNHDA and SQIVND (reference sequence). There are 10 residues in the CDR3. V lost 5 bases and J lost 8, with 6 bases in between. The CDR3 loop reads CASSGREAFF. For the CDR3, the DNA is TGTGCCAGTAGTGGGAGGGAAGCTTTCTTT.

J is TRBJ1-5 and V is TRBV27; 7 bases line up with TRBD1. V dropped 7 bases and J dropped 0; count of bases not matched to a gene: 15. This CDR3 is 18 amino acids long. Germline assignment: CDR1 MNHEY and CDR2 SMNVEV (reference sequence). The CDR3 is CASTIDRVIGVSNQPQHF. CDR3 nucleotides: TGTGCCAGCACCATAGACAGGGTAATTGGGGTTAGCAATCAGCCCCAGCATTTT.

This chain joins TRBV5-4 and TRBJ1-2; a possible D gene is TRBD1 (6 bases). V lost 4 bases to trimming and J lost 8 bases, with 21 bases between them. The CDR3 sequence is 15 residues long. Germline CDR1 reads SGHNT; CDR2 reads YYREEE (reference sequence). CDR3 amino acids: CASSNRDITKAGYTF. CDR3 in DNA: TGTGCCAGCAGCAACCGGGACATCACTAAAGCGGGCTACACCTTC.

As for this clone: The germline gene is not matched at one end of the junction; a read error may be the cause. The chain joins TRBV7-9 to TRBJ2-7, with D perhaps matching TRBD2 (7 bases). CDR1 SEHNR and CDR2 FQNEAQ come from the germline V gene (reference sequence). This CDR3 region has 14 residues. CDR3 in DNA: TGTGCCAGCAGCTATGGAGTCGTCGGAGGGGGGGTTTTTTTC. As protein: CASSYGVVGGGVFF.

The chain is built from TRBV9 and TRBJ2-2; 10 bases align to TRBD1. The CDR3 has 15 residues. Germline-derived CDR1 and CDR2 are SGDLS and YYNGEE. The V segment lost 2 bases and the J segment 7 bases; nucleotides outside the gene matches: 5. The CDR3 DNA reads TGTGCCAGCAGCGTCGGGACAGGGGACGACGGGGAGCTGTTTTTT. Amino acids: CASSVGTGDDGELFF.

This sequence joins TRBV10-1 and TRBJ2-7, with 13 bases aligning to TRBD2. The CDR3 runs to 22 residues. The germline CDR1 and CDR2 sequences are WNHNN and SYGVQD (reference sequence). The V segment lost 0 bases and the J segment 3 bases; nucleotides outside the gene matches: 20. The CDR3 region is CASSESNFRGTSGMGPFYEQYF. The DNA for the CDR3 is TGCGCCAGCAGTGAGTCGAATTTCCGTGGGACTAGCGGGATGGGTCCGTTCTACGAGCAGTACTTC.

This chain uses TRBV27 with TRBJ1-6; possible D gene TRBD1, 6 bases. The CDR3 loop spans 13 amino acids. Trimming cost V 4 bases and J 5 bases, with 6 bases left between them. Looked up from germline, CDR1 is MNHEY and CDR2 is SMNVEV (reference sequence). The CDR3 DNA reads as TGTGCCAGCAGTTACAGGGATAATTCACCCCTCCACTTT. Translating it yields CASSYRDNSPLHF.

This clone showed up just once. The V call is TRBV10-1, the J call TRBJ2-2; no clear D gene. Trimming cost V 2 bases and J 5 bases, with 9 bases left between them. The germline V gene encodes CDR1 WNHNN and CDR2 SYGVQD (reference sequence). CDR3 length: 14 amino acids. For the CDR3, the DNA is TGCGCCAGCAGTGAGAGCCGGGTGACCGGGGAGCTGTTTTTT. Translating gives CASSESRVTGELFF.

The J gene is TRBJ1-6, the V gene TRBV5-5; D unclear. The germline V and J ends were trimmed by 1 base and 3 bases, with 8 bases remaining between them. Germline V gene data show CDR1 as SGHKS and CDR2 as YYEKEE (reference sequence). The CDR3 is 15 residues long. The CDR3 nucleotides read TGTGCCAGCAGCTTGCTCCCAGACTATAATTCACCCCTCCACTTT. This codes for CASSLLPDYNSPLHF.

This clone was detected many times. V usage is TRBV6-6 and J usage is TRBJ2-3; 7 bases align to TRBD2. The germline gives CDR1 MNHNY, CDR2 SVGAGI (reference sequence). Unmatched junction bases numbered 3, after V lost 2 bases and J lost 4 bases. The length of the CDR3 is 14 residues. The CDR3 DNA reads as TGTGCCAGCAGTTACGCGACTAGCCCAGATACGCAGTATTTT. Its translation: CASSYATSPDTQYF.

V gene TRBV6-5 combines with J gene TRBJ2-3; 11 bases match TRBD2. With 3 bases clipped from V and 5 bases from J, the junction kept 4 bases outside the gene matches. CDR1 MNHEY and CDR2 SVGAGI come from the germline V gene. This CDR3 region has 15 residues. CDR3 in amino acids: CASSYTSGGKDTQYF. The CDR3, as DNA: TGTGCCAGCAGTTATACTAGCGGGGGTAAAGATACGCAGTATTTT.

This rearrangement joins TRBV9 to TRBJ2-7; 7 bases map to TRBD2. CDR1 and CDR2 from the germline V gene are SGDLS and YYNGEE. V lost 5 bases and J lost 1; bases outside the gene matches: 9. The CDR3 covers 15 residues. The CDR3 DNA reads as TGTGCCAGCAGTTCCTCAGGGAGGGGATCCTACGAGCAGTACTTC. Translating it yields CASSSSGRGSYEQYF.

The chain couples TRBV19 to TRBJ2-5; unclear D gene. CDR1 and CDR2 from the germline V gene are LNHDA and SQIVND (reference sequence). V gave up 0 bases and J gave up 4 bases, with 12 bases separating them. The CDR3 sequence is 15 residues long. CDR3 loop: CASSIDLFARETQYF. The CDR3 nucleotides read TGTGCCAGTAGTATAGATCTATTCGCGCGAGAGACCCAGTACTTC.

This CDR3 reads CASSVGRSYGYTF. DNA for the CDR3: TGTGCCAGCAGCGTAGGTCGGTCCTATGGCTACACCTTC. The chain couples TRBV9 to TRBJ1-2; the D is unclear. CDR1 is SGDLS and CDR2 is YYNGEE in the germline V gene. The CDR3 loop spans 13 amino acids. V lost 0 bases, J lost 4 bases, and 7 bases lay in between.

This clone was seen only a few times. The chain has TRBV6-5 and TRBJ2-7; 12 bases agree with TRBD1. The CDR3 is 14 residues long. Per the germline V gene, CDR1 is MNHEY and CDR2 is SVGAGI. The junction had 6 bases not matched to a gene; V was cut back by 5 bases and J by 7 bases. The CDR3 sequence: CASSTGQGAGEQYF. Written as DNA, the CDR3 is TGTGCCAGCAGTACGGGACAGGGGGCGGGTGAGCAGTACTTC.

CDR3 amino acids: CASSLLNSPLHF. In nucleotides, the CDR3 is TGTGCCAGCAGTTTGTTAAATTCACCCCTCCACTTT. The V and J genes are TRBV27 and TRBJ1-6, with D unclear. The CDR3 covers 12 residues. CDR1 MNHEY and CDR2 SMNVEV come from the germline V gene (reference sequence). Trimming took off 3 bases at V and 7 bases at J, with 4 bases between the two ends.

The V gene is TRBV6-5, the J gene TRBJ1-5; D is uncertain. Per the germline V gene, CDR1 is MNHEY and CDR2 is SVGAGI. The CDR3 is 16 residues long. Trimming took 2 bases from V and 1 from J, leaving 12 bases between them. The CDR3 reads CASSYAGFGSNQPQHF. The CDR3 DNA reads as TGTGCCAGCAGTTACGCGGGATTTGGGAGCAATCAGCCCCAGCATTTT.

The chain combines TRBV9 with TRBJ2-5, with 14 bases that match TRBD2. V dropped 3 bases and J dropped 5; count of bases not matched to a gene: 3. The CDR3 loop spans 15 amino acids. Germline-derived CDR1 and CDR2 are SGDLS and YYNGEE. The CDR3 region has the DNA TGTGCCAGCAGCGGGACTAGCGGGAGGCGGGAGACCCAGTACTTC. Its protein is CASSGTSGRRETQYF.

The chain employs TRBV18 and TRBJ2-5, with TRBD2 matching over 7 bases. This CDR3 comprises 13 residues. Trimming removed 5 bases from V and 3 bases from J; junction bases left unmatched: 3. Germline V gene sequence: CDR1 KGHSH, CDR2 LQKENI. CDR3 sequence: CASSGSGEETQYF. In DNA, the CDR3 is TGTGCCAGCTCAGGGAGCGGGGAAGAGACCCAGTACTTC.

The rearrangement joins TRBV10-3 to TRBJ2-5; 8 bases map to TRBD1. The V gene end was trimmed by 11 bases and the J gene end by 4 bases; junction bases not matched to a gene: 12. From germline, CDR1 is ENHRY and CDR2 SYGVKD. The CDR3 has 14 residues. CDR3 amino acids: CAPPDGQGRETQYF. CDR3 nucleotides: TGTGCCCCTCCGGACGGACAGGGAAGAGAGACCCAGTACTTC.

This clone came up a few times. The gene calls are TRBV9 and TRBJ1-1, with 7 bases aligning to TRBD1. Losses at the gene ends were 7 bases for V and 3 bases for J; bases not matched to a gene: 6. Per the germline V gene, CDR1 is SGDLS and CDR2 is YYNGEE. The CDR3 is 13 residues long. The CDR3 region is CASSKQGYTEAFF. The CDR3, as DNA: TGTGCCAGCTCGAAACAGGGGTACACTGAAGCTTTCTTT.

The gene calls are TRBV5-1 and TRBJ2-5, with 12 nucleotides matching TRBD1. CDR1 and CDR2 from the germline V gene are SGHRS and YFSETQ. The CDR3 has 17 residues. With V trimmed by 4 bases and J by 5 bases, 12 bases remained unmatched. The CDR3 sequence is CASSAESGTGGGETQYF. The CDR3 DNA sequence: TGCGCCAGCAGCGCAGAGTCCGGGACAGGGGGCGGGGAGACCCAGTACTTC.

The rearrangement joins TRBV27 to TRBJ1-5; D ambiguous. CDR1 and CDR2 (germline): MNHEY, SMNVEV (reference sequence). The CDR3 extends over 14 amino acids. V dropped 10 bases and J dropped 6 bases, with 19 bases sitting between them. The CDR3 sequence is CATSPAGMAQPQHF. CDR3 coding DNA: TGTGCCACCTCCCCGGCGGGGATGGCTCAGCCCCAGCATTTT.